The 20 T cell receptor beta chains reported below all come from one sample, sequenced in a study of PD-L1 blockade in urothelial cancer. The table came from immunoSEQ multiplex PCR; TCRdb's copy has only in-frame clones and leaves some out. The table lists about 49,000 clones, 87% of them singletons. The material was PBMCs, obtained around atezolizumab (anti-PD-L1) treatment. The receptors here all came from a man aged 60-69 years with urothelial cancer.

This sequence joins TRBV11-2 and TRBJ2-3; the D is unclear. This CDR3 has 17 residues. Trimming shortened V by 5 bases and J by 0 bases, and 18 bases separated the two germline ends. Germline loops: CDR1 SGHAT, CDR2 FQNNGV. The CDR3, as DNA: TGTGCCAGCAGCCCCTACCCGAAACCTTCTAGCACAGATACGCAGTATTTT. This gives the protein CASSPYPKPSSTDTQYF.

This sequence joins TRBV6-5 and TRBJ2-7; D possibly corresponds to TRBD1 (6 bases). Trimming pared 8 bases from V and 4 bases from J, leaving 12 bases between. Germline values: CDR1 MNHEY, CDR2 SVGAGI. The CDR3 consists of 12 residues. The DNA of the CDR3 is TGTGCCAGCGGATCAGGGGCATACGAGCAGTACTTC. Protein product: CASGSGAYEQYF.

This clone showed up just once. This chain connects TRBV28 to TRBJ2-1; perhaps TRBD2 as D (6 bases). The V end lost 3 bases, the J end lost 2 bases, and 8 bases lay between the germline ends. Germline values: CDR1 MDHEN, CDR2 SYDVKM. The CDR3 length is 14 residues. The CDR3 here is CASSFGTPYNEQFF. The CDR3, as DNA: TGTGCCAGCAGTTTTGGGACTCCCTACAATGAGCAGTTCTTC. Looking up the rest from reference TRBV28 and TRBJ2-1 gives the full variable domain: DVKVTQSSRYLVKRTGEKVFLECVQDMDHENMFWYRQDPGLGLRLIYFSYDVKMKEKGDIPEGYSVSREKKERFSLILESASTNQTSMYLCASSFGTPYNEQFFGPGTRLTVL.

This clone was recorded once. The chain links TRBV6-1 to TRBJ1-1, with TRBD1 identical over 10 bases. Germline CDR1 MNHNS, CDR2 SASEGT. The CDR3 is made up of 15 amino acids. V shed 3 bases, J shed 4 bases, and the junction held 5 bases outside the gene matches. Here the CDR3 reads CASSDGTGVGTEAFF. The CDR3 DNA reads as TGTGCCAGCAGTGATGGGACAGGGGTAGGCACTGAAGCTTTCTTT.

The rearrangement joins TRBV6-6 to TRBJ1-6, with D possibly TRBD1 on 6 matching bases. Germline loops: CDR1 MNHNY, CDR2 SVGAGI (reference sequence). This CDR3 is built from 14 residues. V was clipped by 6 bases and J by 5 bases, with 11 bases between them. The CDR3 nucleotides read TGTGCCAGCAGCACAGGACAGAATAATTCACCCCTCCACTTT. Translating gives CASSTGQNNSPLHF.

The CDR3 coding sequence is TGCGCCAGCAGCTTAGGGACAAACTATGGCTACACCTTC. This sequence encodes CASSLGTNYGYTF. The chain links TRBV5-1 to TRBJ1-2; tentative D call: TRBD1 (6 bases). CDR3 size: 13 residues. Trimming cost V 2 bases and J 2 bases, with 7 bases left between them. CDR1 is SGHRS, CDR2 YFSETQ, per germline.

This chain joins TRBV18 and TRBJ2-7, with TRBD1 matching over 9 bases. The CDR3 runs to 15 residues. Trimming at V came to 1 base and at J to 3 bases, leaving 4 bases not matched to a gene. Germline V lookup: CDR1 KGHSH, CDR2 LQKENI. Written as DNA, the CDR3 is TGTGCCAGCTCACCACTCGGACAGGGGTTCTACGAGCAGTACTTC. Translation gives CASSPLGQGFYEQYF.

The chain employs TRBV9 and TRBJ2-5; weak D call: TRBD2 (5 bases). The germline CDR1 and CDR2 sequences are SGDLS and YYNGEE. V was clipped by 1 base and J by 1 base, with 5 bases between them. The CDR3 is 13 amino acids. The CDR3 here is CASSVSGQETQYF. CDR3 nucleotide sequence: TGTGCCAGCAGCGTAAGCGGCCAAGAGACCCAGTACTTC.

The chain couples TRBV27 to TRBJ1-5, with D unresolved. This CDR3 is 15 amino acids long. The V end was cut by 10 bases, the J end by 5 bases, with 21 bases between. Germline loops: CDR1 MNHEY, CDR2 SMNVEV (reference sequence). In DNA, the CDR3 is TGTGCCACCGGGGTGGCGAAAGGCAACCATCAGCCCCAGCATTTT. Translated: CATGVAKGNHQPQHF.

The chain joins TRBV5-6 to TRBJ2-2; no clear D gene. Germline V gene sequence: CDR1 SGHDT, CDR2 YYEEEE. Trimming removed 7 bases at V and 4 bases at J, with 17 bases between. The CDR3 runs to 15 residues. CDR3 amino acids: CASRPRGVGTGELFF. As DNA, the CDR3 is TGTGCCAGCCGCCCGCGCGGCGTGGGCACCGGGGAGCTGTTTTTT.

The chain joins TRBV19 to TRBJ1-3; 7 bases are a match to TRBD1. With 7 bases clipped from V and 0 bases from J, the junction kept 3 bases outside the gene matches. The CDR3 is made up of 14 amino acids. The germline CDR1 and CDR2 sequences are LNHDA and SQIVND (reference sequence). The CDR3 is CASKTGSSGNTIYF. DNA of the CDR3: TGTGCCAGTAAGACAGGGAGCTCTGGAAACACCATATATTTT.

CDR3 nucleotide sequence: TGTGCCAGCAGCATACAGGGAGCCAAAAACATTCAGTACTTC. Amino acid sequence: CASSIQGAKNIQYF. The V call is TRBV7-9, the J call TRBJ2-4; maybe TRBD1 (6 bases). Trimming left V 5 bases short and J 0 bases short, with 8 bases between. The V gene's germline CDR1 is SEHNR and CDR2 FQNEAQ (reference sequence). This CDR3 region has 14 residues.

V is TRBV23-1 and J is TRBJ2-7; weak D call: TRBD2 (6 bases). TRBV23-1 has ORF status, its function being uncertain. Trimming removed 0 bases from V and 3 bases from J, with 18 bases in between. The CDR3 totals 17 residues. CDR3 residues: CASSQSRERATDYEQYF. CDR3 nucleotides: TGCGCCAGCAGTCAATCGAGAGAGCGGGCCACCGACTACGAGCAGTACTTC.

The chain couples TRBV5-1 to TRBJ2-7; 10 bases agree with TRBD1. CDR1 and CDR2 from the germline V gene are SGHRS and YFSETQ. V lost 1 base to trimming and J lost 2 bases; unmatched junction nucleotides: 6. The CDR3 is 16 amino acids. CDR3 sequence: CASSLNPGQGTYEQYF. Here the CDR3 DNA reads TGCGCCAGCAGCTTGAATCCGGGACAGGGGACCTACGAGCAGTACTTC.

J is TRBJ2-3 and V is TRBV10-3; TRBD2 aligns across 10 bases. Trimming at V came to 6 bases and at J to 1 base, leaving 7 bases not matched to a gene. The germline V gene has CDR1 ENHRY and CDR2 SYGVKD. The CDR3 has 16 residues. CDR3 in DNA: TGTGCCATCAGCGGCGAGCGGGGGGGCGGCACAGATACGCAGTATTTT. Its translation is CAISGERGGGTDTQYF.

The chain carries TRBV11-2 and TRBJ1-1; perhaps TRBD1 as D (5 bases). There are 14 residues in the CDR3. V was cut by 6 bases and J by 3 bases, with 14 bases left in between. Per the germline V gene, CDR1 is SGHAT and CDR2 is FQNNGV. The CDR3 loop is CASRTSGGDTEAFF. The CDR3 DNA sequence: TGTGCCAGCAGAACCTCGGGAGGGGACACTGAAGCTTTCTTT.

The CDR3, as DNA: TGCGCCAGCAGCTTTGAGGGTGGAGAGACCCAGTACTTC. Its translation is CASSFEGGETQYF. The gene calls are TRBV5-1 and TRBJ2-5; D may be TRBD2 (5 bases). This CDR3 is 13 amino acids long. Germline V gives CDR1 SGHRS, CDR2 YFSETQ. V shed 2 bases and J shed 4 bases, with 9 bases lying between them.

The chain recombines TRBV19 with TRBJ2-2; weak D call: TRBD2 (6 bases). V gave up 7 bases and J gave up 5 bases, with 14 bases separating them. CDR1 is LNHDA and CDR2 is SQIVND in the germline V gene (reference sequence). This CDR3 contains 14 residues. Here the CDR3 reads CASKEGRRTGELFF. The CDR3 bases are TGTGCCAGTAAGGAGGGGAGGCGGACCGGGGAGCTGTTTTTT.

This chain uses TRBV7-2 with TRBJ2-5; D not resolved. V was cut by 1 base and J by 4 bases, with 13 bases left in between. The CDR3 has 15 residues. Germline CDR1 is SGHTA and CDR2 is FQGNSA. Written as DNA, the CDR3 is TGTGCCAGCAGCTTAGGTTTCCTAGACGTAGAGACCCAGTACTTC. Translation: CASSLGFLDVETQYF.

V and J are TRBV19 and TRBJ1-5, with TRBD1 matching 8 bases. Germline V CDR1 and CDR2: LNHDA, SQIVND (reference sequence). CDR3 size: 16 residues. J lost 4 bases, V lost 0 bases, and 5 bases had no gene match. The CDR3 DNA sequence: TGTGCCAGTAGTATAGAGGCCAGGGGGCGGAATCAGCCCCAGCATTTT. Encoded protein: CASSIEARGRNQPQHF.